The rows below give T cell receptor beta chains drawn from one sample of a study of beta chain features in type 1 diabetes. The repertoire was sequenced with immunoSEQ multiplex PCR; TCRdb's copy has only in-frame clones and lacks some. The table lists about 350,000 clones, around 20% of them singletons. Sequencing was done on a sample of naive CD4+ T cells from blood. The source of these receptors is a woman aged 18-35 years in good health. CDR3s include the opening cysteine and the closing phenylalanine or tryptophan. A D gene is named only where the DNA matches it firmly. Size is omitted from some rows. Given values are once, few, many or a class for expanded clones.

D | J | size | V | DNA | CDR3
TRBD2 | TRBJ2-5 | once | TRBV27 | TGTGCCAGCAGTGAACAGCGGGGTGGTGAGACCCAGTACTTC | CASSEQRGGETQYF
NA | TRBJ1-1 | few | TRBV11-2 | TGTGCCAGCAGCCCAGGGGTAGGGTGGGACACTGAAGCTTTCTTT | CASSPGVGWDTEAFF
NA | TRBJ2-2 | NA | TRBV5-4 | TGTGCCAGCAGCTTGGGGCTAGCTACTACCGGGGAGCTGTTTTTT | CASSLGLATTGELFF
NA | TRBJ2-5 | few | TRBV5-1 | TGCGCCAGCAGGCCGGACCCCCTTGGGAGTGGGACCCAGTACTTC | CASRPDPLGSGTQYF
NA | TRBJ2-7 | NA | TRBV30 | TGTGCCTGGAGTAGGACATTTGGGGAGCAGTACTTC | CAWSRTFGEQYF
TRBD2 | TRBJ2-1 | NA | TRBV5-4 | TGTGCCAGCAACCTTGGGGACGGGAGGTCTCCTAATGAGCAGTTCTTC | CASNLGDGRSPNEQFF
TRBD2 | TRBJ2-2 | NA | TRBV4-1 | TGCGCCAGCAGCCCCCGGACTAGCGGGATGTCCGGGGAGCTGTTTTTT | CASSPRTSGMSGELFF
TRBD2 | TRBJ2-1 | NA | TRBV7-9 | TGTGCCAGCAGCTTTTGGGAGAAGGCGGGGGGGTACAATGAGCAGTTCTTC | CASSFWEKAGGYNEQFF
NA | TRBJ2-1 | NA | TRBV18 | TGTGCCAGCTCCCCGCGCGGAGCCACCGCCTACAATGAGCAGTTCTTC | CASSPRGATAYNEQFF
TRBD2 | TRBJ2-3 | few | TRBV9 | TGTGCCAGCAGCCTACGACTAGCTTTAACAGATACGCAGTATTTT | CASSLRLALTDTQYF
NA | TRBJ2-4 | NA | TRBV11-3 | TGTGCCAGCAGCCCGTGGGGGGGCCAGAAAAACATTCAGTACTTC | CASSPWGGQKNIQYF
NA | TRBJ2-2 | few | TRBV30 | TGTGCCTGGAGTTTAGAGGTCGCCGGGGAGCTGTTTTTT | CAWSLEVAGELFF
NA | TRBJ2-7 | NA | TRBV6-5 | TGTGCCAGCAGGGGGCAATTATTCTACGAGCAGTACTTC | CASRGQLFYEQYF
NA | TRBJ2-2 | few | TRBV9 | TGTGCCAGCAGCGTAGGGCTAGCGTTCACCGGGGAGCTGTTTTTT | CASSVGLAFTGELFF
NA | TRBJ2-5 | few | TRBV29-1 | TGCAGCGTTGCCCCTTCGGAGACCCAGTACTTC | CSVAPSETQYF
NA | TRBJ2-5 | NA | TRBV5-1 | TGCGCCAGCAGCTTGGCCCGCGGGGAGCGAGAGACCCAGTACTTC | CASSLARGERETQYF
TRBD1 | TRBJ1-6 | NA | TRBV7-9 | TGTGCCAGCAGCAACCCGACAGGGAGTGAGAATTCACCCCTCCACTTT | CASSNPTGSENSPLHF
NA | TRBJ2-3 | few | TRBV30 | TGTGCCTGGAGTGTGGGGGGGGCTAGCACAGATACGCAGTATTTT | CAWSVGGASTDTQYF
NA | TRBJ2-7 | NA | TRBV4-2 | TGTGCCAGCAGCCCTGTGGGGGGGGCCTCTTTACACGAGCAGTACTTC | CASSPVGGASLHEQYF
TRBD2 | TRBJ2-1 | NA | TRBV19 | TGTGCCAGTGCCGGACTAGACTACAACTCCTACAATGAGCAGTTCTTC | CASAGLDYNSYNEQFF
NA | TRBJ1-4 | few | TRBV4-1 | TGCGCCAGCAGCAAGGAGGCAACTAATGAAAAACTGTTTTTT | CASSKEATNEKLFF
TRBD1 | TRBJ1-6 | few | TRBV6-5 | TGTGCCAGCAGGACCGGACAGGGGGAGGGTTCACCCCTCCACTTT | CASRTGQGEGSPLHF
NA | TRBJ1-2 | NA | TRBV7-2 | TGTGCCAGCAGCCAGGACTCTAACTATGGCTACACCTTC | CASSQDSNYGYTF
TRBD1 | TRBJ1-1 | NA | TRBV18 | TGTGCCAGCTCACCAGCCTCAACAGGGGGCACTGAAGCTTTCTTT | CASSPASTGGTEAFF
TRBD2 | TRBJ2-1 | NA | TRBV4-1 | TGCGCCAGCAGCCTCCTAGCGGGTGAGCAGTTCTTC | CASSLLAGEQFF
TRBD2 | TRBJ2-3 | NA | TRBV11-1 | TGTGCCAGCAGCCCCCGGGGGGGATCGGGAGATACGCAGTATTTT | CASSPRGGSGDTQYF
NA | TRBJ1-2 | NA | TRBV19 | TGTGCCAGTAGTTCCCCCGGGGTTACTAATGGCTACACCTTC | CASSSPGVTNGYTF
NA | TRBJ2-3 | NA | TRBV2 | TGTGCCAGCAGTGAAGATGGCAGGGGCACAGATACGCAGTATTTT | CASSEDGRGTDTQYF
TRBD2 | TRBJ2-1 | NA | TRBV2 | TGTGCCAGCAGTGAAGCCTGGACTAGCGGCCTTAATGAGCAGTTCTTC | CASSEAWTSGLNEQFF
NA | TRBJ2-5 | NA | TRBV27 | TGTGCCAGCAGTTTATTAGCCTTTGGGACCCAGTACTTC | CASSLLAFGTQYF
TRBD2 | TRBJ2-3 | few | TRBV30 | TGTGCCTGGAGTGTACTATCGGGAGCGGGAGGCTTAGATACGCAGTATTTT | CAWSVLSGAGGLDTQYF
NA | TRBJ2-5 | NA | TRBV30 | TGTGCCTGGAGTGTCCAACAAGAGACCCAGTACTTC | CAWSVQQETQYF
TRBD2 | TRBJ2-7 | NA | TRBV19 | TGTGCCAGTAGGACTAGCGGTTCCTACGAGCAGTACTTC | CASRTSGSYEQYF
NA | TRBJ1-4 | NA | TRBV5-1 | TGCGCCAGCAGCTTTAGCGGGGAAAAACTGTTTTTT | CASSFSGEKLFF
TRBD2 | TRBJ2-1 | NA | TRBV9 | TGTGCCAGCAGCGTAGGGACTAGCGGTTACAATGAGCAGTTCTTC | CASSVGTSGYNEQFF
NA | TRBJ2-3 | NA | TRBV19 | TGTGCCAGTAGTTCACGGACGGAAGGGGTAGGGGATACGCAGTATTTT | CASSSRTEGVGDTQYF
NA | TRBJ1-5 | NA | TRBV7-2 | TGTGCCAGCAGCTTATATCGGGACATTAGTCAGCCCCAGCATTTT | CASSLYRDISQPQHF
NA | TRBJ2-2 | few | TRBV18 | TGTGCCAGCTCTACGGAGGACTTTCACACCGGGGAGCTGTTTTTT | CASSTEDFHTGELFF
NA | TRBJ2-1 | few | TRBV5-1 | TGCGCCAGCAGCCCCCTTGACAGCAATGAGCAGTTCTTC | CASSPLDSNEQFF
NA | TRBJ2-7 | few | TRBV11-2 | TGTGCCAGCGGCTCCCCGGTTAGAGGGAGCTACGAGCAGTACTTC | CASGSPVRGSYEQYF
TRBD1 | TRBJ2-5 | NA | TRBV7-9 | TGTGCCAGCAGTCGGGCCACAGGGGGTTATGGGGAGACCCAGTACTTC | CASSRATGGYGETQYF
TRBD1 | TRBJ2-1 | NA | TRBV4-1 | TGCGCCAGCAGCGCCCCGGGACAGAGCATCGATGAGCAGTTCTTC | CASSAPGQSIDEQFF
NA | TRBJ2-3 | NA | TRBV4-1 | TGCGCCAGCAGCTTTCGACATATAGGCACAGATACGCAGTATTTT | CASSFRHIGTDTQYF
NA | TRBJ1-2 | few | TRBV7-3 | TGTGCCAGCAGCCCCCCGGCGGGGGACTATGGCTACACCTTC | CASSPPAGDYGYTF
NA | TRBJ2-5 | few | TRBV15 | TGTGCCACCAGCAGAGCCCCGTTCGGGATGGGAGAGACCCAGTACTTC | CATSRAPFGMGETQYF
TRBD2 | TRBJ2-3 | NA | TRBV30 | TGTGCCTGGAGAACTAGCGGAAACACAGATACGCAGTATTTT | CAWRTSGNTDTQYF
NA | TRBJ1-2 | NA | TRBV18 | TGTGCCAGCTCACCCCGGACAGCTAACTATGGCTACACCTTC | CASSPRTANYGYTF
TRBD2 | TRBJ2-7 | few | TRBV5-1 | TGCGCCAGCAGCTTGGTCGGGACTAGCGCGTCGGCGGGGGAGCAGTACTTC | CASSLVGTSASAGEQYF
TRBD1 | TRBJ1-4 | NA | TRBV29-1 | TGCAGCGCCCTCCCGACAGGGTGGGATGAAAAACTGTTTTTT | CSALPTGWDEKLFF
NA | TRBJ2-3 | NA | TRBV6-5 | TGTGCCAGCAGTTACCGACGGGGGTCAGATACGCAGTATTTT | CASSYRRGSDTQYF
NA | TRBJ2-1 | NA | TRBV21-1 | TGTGCCAGCAGCAAAGTGAAGGGGCTCCCTTACAATGAGCAGTTCTTC | CASSKVKGLPYNEQFF
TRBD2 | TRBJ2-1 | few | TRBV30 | TGTGCCTGGAGAGGGGTAGCGGGGGTGGGGGAGCAGTTCTTC | CAWRGVAGVGEQFF
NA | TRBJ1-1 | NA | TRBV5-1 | TGCGCCAGTGGCCGGGGGACTGAAGCTTTCTTT | CASGRGTEAFF
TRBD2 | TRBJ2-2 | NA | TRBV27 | TGTGCCAGCAGTTTACGGGAGGGCACCGGGGAGCTGTTTTTT | CASSLREGTGELFF
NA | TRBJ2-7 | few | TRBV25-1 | TGTGCCACGCAGGTCCTGTACGAGCAGTACTTC | CATQVLYEQYF
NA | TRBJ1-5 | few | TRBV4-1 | TGCGCCAGCAGCCAAGTGCCGACTCGTGGGAGGGATCAGCCCCAGCATTTT | CASSQVPTRGRDQPQHF
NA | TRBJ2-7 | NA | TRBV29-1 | TGCAGCGTTAAAGACTTGGGGCCCGAGCAGTACTTC | CSVKDLGPEQYF